A selection of T cell receptor beta chains follows, all from one sample in a study of cytomegalovirus exposure and HLA in healthy donors. Produced via immunoSEQ multiplex PCR; TCRdb's table is partial and in-frame only. The sample lists more than 110,000 clones; roughly 9.8% were seen once. The sequencing input was PBMCs. These receptors all stem from a man aged 45-65 years in good health and CMV-seronegative. The CDR3 runs from the conserved cysteine through the conserved F or W. The order of the fields is J gene, V gene, clone size, D gene, CDR3 DNA, CDR3 protein. D genes are given only for firm matches. Clone size is given for some rows only: seen once, a few or many times, or a class if the clone is expanded.

j_call: TRBJ1-5; v_call: TRBV19; clone_size: -; d_call: TRBD1; cdr3_nt: TGTGCCAGTAGTACACAGGGGTCTGGTCAGCCCCAGCATTTT; cdr3_aa: CASSTQGSGQPQHF
j_call: TRBJ1-1; v_call: TRBV27; clone_size: few; d_call: -; cdr3_nt: TGTGCCAGCACCGGGACTGCCGCAGAAGCTTTCTTT; cdr3_aa: CASTGTAAEAFF
j_call: TRBJ2-1; v_call: TRBV18; clone_size: few; d_call: TRBD2; cdr3_nt: TGTGCCAGCTCACCTAGCGGGAGGGCCCCCAATGAGCAGTTCTTC; cdr3_aa: CASSPSGRAPNEQFF
j_call: TRBJ1-1; v_call: TRBV7-8; clone_size: -; d_call: -; cdr3_nt: TGTGCCAGCAGCTTAGCGTCAGGGAACACTGAAGCTTTCTTT; cdr3_aa: CASSLASGNTEAFF
j_call: TRBJ1-1; v_call: TRBV21-1; clone_size: few; d_call: -; cdr3_nt: TGTGCCAGCAGCAACTCAGTTTGGGCTTTCTTT; cdr3_aa: CASSNSVWAFF
j_call: TRBJ1-1; v_call: TRBV5-1; clone_size: -; d_call: -; cdr3_nt: TGCGCCAGCAGCTGGGGGAGGGGCGACACTGAAGCTTTCTTT; cdr3_aa: CASSWGRGDTEAFF
j_call: TRBJ2-3; v_call: TRBV6-1; clone_size: -; d_call: TRBD2; cdr3_nt: TGTGCCAGCAGGGACGGACTAGCGCTGTCAGATACGCAGTATTTT; cdr3_aa: CASRDGLALSDTQYF
j_call: TRBJ1-2; v_call: TRBV28; clone_size: -; d_call: -; cdr3_nt: TGTGCCAGCAGTCCCCATAATGGGAGTTATGGCTACACCTTC; cdr3_aa: CASSPHNGSYGYTF
j_call: TRBJ1-4; v_call: TRBV7-3; clone_size: few; d_call: -; cdr3_nt: TGTGCCAGCAACTCTGGGGGCAGGCGTCGATCAACTAATGAAAAACTGTTTTTT; cdr3_aa: CASNSGGRRRSTNEKLFF
j_call: TRBJ2-7; v_call: TRBV5-1; clone_size: -; d_call: -; cdr3_nt: TGCGCCAGCAGCTTAGGAGGGAGTTTGCTGTCCGAGCAGTACTTC; cdr3_aa: CASSLGGSLLSEQYF
j_call: TRBJ1-1; v_call: TRBV27; clone_size: few; d_call: -; cdr3_nt: TGTGCCAGCAGTCCGGCCCTGGGCGAGGCTTTCTTT; cdr3_aa: CASSPALGEAFF
j_call: TRBJ2-7; v_call: TRBV7-2; clone_size: -; d_call: TRBD1; cdr3_nt: TGTGCCAGCAGCTCCCAGACAGGGAACCCTTACGAGCAGTACTTC; cdr3_aa: CASSSQTGNPYEQYF
j_call: TRBJ2-2; v_call: TRBV7-8; clone_size: -; d_call: TRBD2; cdr3_nt: TGTGCCAGCAGCCCGTGGGGGGGGAACACCGGGGAGCTGTTTTTT; cdr3_aa: CASSPWGGNTGELFF
j_call: TRBJ2-1; v_call: TRBV5-4; clone_size: few; d_call: TRBD2; cdr3_nt: TGTGCCAGCAGCCCCGGGACTAGCGGGTCCTATGAGCAGTTCTTC; cdr3_aa: CASSPGTSGSYEQFF
j_call: TRBJ2-1; v_call: TRBV5-8; clone_size: -; d_call: TRBD1; cdr3_nt: TGTGCCAGCAGCTGGCCAGGGGGTTTCAATGAGCAGTTCTTC; cdr3_aa: CASSWPGGFNEQFF
j_call: TRBJ1-4; v_call: TRBV25-1; clone_size: few; d_call: -; cdr3_nt: TGTGCCAGCAGTGAACTCGGTTCTAATGAAAAACTGTTTTTT; cdr3_aa: CASSELGSNEKLFF
j_call: TRBJ2-3; v_call: TRBV29-1; clone_size: -; d_call: TRBD1; cdr3_nt: TGCAGCGTCGGACAGGGGGAAGATACGCAGTATTTT; cdr3_aa: CSVGQGEDTQYF
j_call: TRBJ2-5; v_call: TRBV6-1; clone_size: few; d_call: TRBD2; cdr3_nt: TGTGCCAGCTCCCTCGGGGGGGGGAGAGAGACCCAGTACTTC; cdr3_aa: CASSLGGGRETQYF
j_call: TRBJ2-5; v_call: TRBV6-1; clone_size: few; d_call: -; cdr3_nt: TGTGCCAGCAGTGGACAGGGAGGTGGGCAAGAGACCCAGTACTTC; cdr3_aa: CASSGQGGGQETQYF
j_call: TRBJ1-3; v_call: TRBV9; clone_size: -; d_call: -; cdr3_nt: TGTGCCAGCAGCGTAGGGGGGGGAGGGGCTGGAAACACCATATATTTT; cdr3_aa: CASSVGGGGAGNTIYF
j_call: TRBJ1-1; v_call: TRBV6-1; clone_size: -; d_call: -; cdr3_nt: TGTGCCAGCAGTGAAGTCACAGGGAACACTGAAGCTTTCTTT; cdr3_aa: CASSEVTGNTEAFF
j_call: TRBJ1-1; v_call: TRBV5-1; clone_size: -; d_call: -; cdr3_nt: TGCGCCAGCAGCTTGGGATATGGGGGCACGAAAGACACTGAAGCTTTCTTT; cdr3_aa: CASSLGYGGTKDTEAFF
j_call: TRBJ1-1; v_call: TRBV5-1; clone_size: -; d_call: TRBD1; cdr3_nt: TGCGCCAGCAGCTACGGGACAGGGGGCCTCACTGAAGCTTTCTTT; cdr3_aa: CASSYGTGGLTEAFF
j_call: TRBJ2-3; v_call: TRBV11-2; clone_size: -; d_call: TRBD2; cdr3_nt: TGTGCCAGCAATCTCTATAGCGGGAGCACAGATACGCAGTATTTT; cdr3_aa: CASNLYSGSTDTQYF
j_call: TRBJ1-3; v_call: TRBV25-1; clone_size: few; d_call: -; cdr3_nt: TGTGCCAGCAGTGAAGGGGTCGGGGGGGCCTCTGGAAACACCATATATTTT; cdr3_aa: CASSEGVGGASGNTIYF
j_call: TRBJ1-3; v_call: TRBV6-1; clone_size: few; d_call: TRBD1; cdr3_nt: TGTGCCAGCACCAAAGCAGGGGGATCTGGAAACACCATATATTTT; cdr3_aa: CASTKAGGSGNTIYF
j_call: TRBJ2-3; v_call: TRBV2; clone_size: few; d_call: -; cdr3_nt: TGTGCCAGCAGTGATTGGGCCGGCACAGATACGCAGTATTTT; cdr3_aa: CASSDWAGTDTQYF